One and the same sample provided the 9 T cell receptor beta chains below, sequenced in a study of shared clonotypes between healthy human individuals. TCRdb keeps only in-frame clones here, not all; method: immunoSEQ multiplex PCR. The sample shows about 1.5 million clones, roughly 96% of them seen only once. The sequenced sample was naive CD4+ T cells sorted from blood. Subset meaning: CD45RA+ positively selected. These receptors were obtained from a man younger than 45 in good health.

The chain joins TRBV4-1 to TRBJ2-2; TRBD2 matches 11 bases. Germline V gene lookup returns CDR1 MGHRA and CDR2 YSYEKL. This CDR3 region has 17 residues. Trimming removed 2 bases from V and 2 bases from J; junction bases left unmatched: 4. The CDR3 sequence: CASSQIAGGDNTGELFF. CDR3 in DNA: TGCGCCAGCAGCCAAATAGCGGGAGGGGACAACACCGGGGAGCTGTTTTTT.

The V call is TRBV7-8, the J call TRBJ2-3; 13 positions agree with TRBD2. V lost 0 bases to trimming and J lost 2 bases; unmatched junction nucleotides: 5. The CDR3 spans 18 residues. Germline V gene lookup returns CDR1 SGHVS and CDR2 FQNEAQ. CDR3 DNA sequence: TGTGCCAGCAGCTTAGCGGTTACTAGCGGGAGGGTCACAGATACGCAGTATTTT. Translated: CASSLAVTSGRVTDTQYF.

The gene calls are TRBV9 and TRBJ2-4, with 10 bases lining up with TRBD2. V shed 2 bases, J shed 7 bases, and the junction held 0 bases outside the gene matches. The CDR3 contains 13 residues. CDR1 and CDR2 from the germline V gene are SGDLS and YYNGEE. The CDR3 spells CASSVTSGNIQYF. CDR3 bases: TGTGCCAGCAGCGTGACTAGCGGGAACATTCAGTACTTC.

The chain carries TRBV28 and TRBJ2-1; 16 bases are shared with TRBD2. The CDR3 contains 17 residues. Germline CDR1 is MDHEN and CDR2 is SYDVKM. Trimming took 6 bases from V and 8 from J; bases not matched to a gene: 10. The DNA of the CDR3 is TGTGCCAGCAGACGCAGGCAGGGACTAGCGGGAGGGCATGAGCAGTTCTTC. Amino acids: CASRRRQGLAGGHEQFF.

CDR3 in DNA: TGTGCCACTTCCGGGACAGGGGGCGCGGGCACTGAAGCTTTCTTT. Protein sequence: CATSGTGGAGTEAFF. This chain links TRBV2 with TRBJ1-1; 12 bases are shared with TRBD1. Germline V gene sequence: CDR1 SNHLY, CDR2 FYNNEI. V lost 10 bases to trimming and J lost 4 bases; unmatched junction nucleotides: 10. CDR3 length equals 15 residues.

This chain links TRBV10-1 with TRBJ2-5; 13 nucleotides align to TRBD2. This CDR3 spans 16 amino acids. The V and J ends lost 5 bases and 3 bases, in that order; junction bases with no gene match: 6. Looked up from germline, CDR1 is WNHNN and CDR2 is SYGVQD (reference sequence). CDR3 residues: CASSRTSGRTEETQYF. CDR3 in DNA: TGCGCCAGCAGTAGGACTAGCGGGAGAACGGAAGAGACCCAGTACTTC.

The chain has TRBV20-1 and TRBJ2-4, with 8 bases identical to TRBD2. Germline V gene sequence: CDR1 DFQATT, CDR2 SNEGSKA (reference sequence). With 6 bases clipped from V and 13 bases from J, the junction kept 5 bases outside the gene matches. The CDR3 is 10 amino acids. This CDR3 is CSAVSGMQYF. In DNA form, the CDR3 reads TGCAGTGCGGTTAGCGGGATGCAGTACTTC.

The V call is TRBV6-5, the J call TRBJ1-1; 8 nucleotides agree with TRBD1. The germline CDR1 and CDR2 sequences are MNHEY and SVGAGI. The length of the CDR3 is 15 residues. The V gene end was trimmed by 4 bases and the J gene end by 2 bases; junction bases not matched to a gene: 6. CDR3 residues: CASSSGQGRNTEAFF. In nucleotides, the CDR3 is TGTGCCAGCAGTTCTGGACAGGGACGCAACACTGAAGCTTTCTTT.

This clone has only one observation. The chain uses TRBV28 and TRBJ1-2; 12 nucleotides match TRBD1. In germline, CDR1 is MDHEN, CDR2 SYDVKM. J was trimmed by 5 bases and V by 7 bases; bases with no gene match: 11. The CDR3 covers 16 residues. The chain's CDR3 is CASTDGTGGIYYGYTF. The CDR3 DNA reads as TGTGCCAGCACCGACGGGACAGGGGGCATTTATTATGGCTACACCTTC.